Listed below are T cell receptor beta chains from one sample, sequenced in a study of T-cell memory formation after mild COVID-19. MiXCR, run by TCRdb on the 5' RACE reads, gives a single entry per CDR3 protein. The sample shows about 430,000 distinct CDR3 sequences, roughly 18% of them seen only once. Material for sequencing was PBMCs or a T cell subset sorted from them (not recorded which). The receptors stem from a man aged 18 to 29 who had mild COVID-19 (a few samples of this study predate the infection). Cell type and time point are not known. Each CDR3 is given with its conserved first and last residue. The order of the fields is V gene, D gene, J gene, clone size, CDR3 protein, CDR3 DNA. A D gene is named only where the DNA matches it firmly. Only part of the rows carry a size: once, few, many, or a class if the clone is expanded.

>TRBV4-1|NA|TRBJ2-7|few
CASSHHRDGDYEQYF
TGCGCCAGCAGCCACCACCGGGACGGGGACTACGAGCAGTACTTC
>TRBV18|NA|TRBJ1-1|NA
CASSPPWGARTEAFF
TGTGCCAGCTCACCACCGTGGGGGGCAAGAACTGAAGCTTTCTTT
>TRBV11-2|NA|TRBJ2-3|NA
CASSSPRGRGTQYF
TGTGCCAGCAGCTCACCCCGCGGCCGGGGTACGCAGTATTTT
>TRBV12-3/TRBV12-4|NA|TRBJ1-1|NA
CANLREENTEAFF
TGTGCCAACCTCAGAGAGGAGAACACTGAAGCTTTCTTT
>TRBV7-8|NA|TRBJ2-7|few
CASSSPAGIPYEQYF
TGTGCCAGCAGCTCGCCCGCGGGGATACCCTACGAGCAGTACTTC
>TRBV10-3|NA|TRBJ1-4|NA
CATKEGTGDEKLFF
TGTGCCACCAAAGAGGGGACGGGGGATGAAAAACTGTTTTTT
>TRBV29-1|NA|TRBJ1-2|NA
CSADGYTF
TGCAGCGCGGATGGCTACACCTTC
>TRBV12-3/TRBV12-4|NA|TRBJ2-7|few
CASSRAPASYEQYF
TGTGCCAGCAGTCGCGCGCCAGCCTCCTACGAGCAGTACTTC
>TRBV2|NA|TRBJ2-5|NA
CASSGPTSGGETQYF
TGTGCCAGCAGTGGACCTACTAGTGGCGGAGAGACCCAGTACTTC
>TRBV5-4|TRBD1|TRBJ1-1|NA
CASSTVQGAGTEAFF
TGTGCCAGCAGCACGGTACAGGGGGCAGGCACTGAAGCTTTCTTT
>TRBV11-2|NA|TRBJ2-5|NA
CASSPAGGHETQYF
TGTGCCAGCAGCCCGGCCGGGGGGCACGAGACCCAGTACTTC
>TRBV11-2|NA|TRBJ1-5|few
CASSVTGAAQPQHF
TGTGCCAGCAGCGTGACCGGGGCGGCTCAGCCCCAGCATTTT
>TRBV6-1|NA|TRBJ2-2|many
CASISGSNTGELFF
TGTGCCAGCATCTCAGGCAGCAACACCGGGGAGCTGTTTTTT
>TRBV7-8|NA|TRBJ2-1|NA
CASSLRDIEQFF
TGTGCCAGCAGCCTCCGGGACATAGAGCAGTTCTTC
>TRBV5-1|NA|TRBJ1-6|NA
CASSFVQGYNSPLHF
TGCGCCAGCAGCTTTGTACAGGGCTATAATTCACCCCTCCACTTT
>TRBV6-1|NA|TRBJ1-5|NA
CATEDPLHWDQPQHF
TGTGCCACCGAGGACCCCCTGCATTGGGATCAGCCCCAGCATTTT
>TRBV7-2|TRBD1|TRBJ1-4|NA
CASSPTDRGWEKLFF
TGTGCCAGCAGTCCGACGGACAGGGGGTGGGAAAAACTGTTTTTT
>TRBV24-1|TRBD1|TRBJ2-3|few
CATSDLGQGLYGDTQYF
TGTGCCACCAGTGATTTGGGACAGGGCCTTTATGGAGATACGCAGTATTTT
>TRBV7-2|NA|TRBJ2-3|few
CASRPGGATDTQYF
TGTGCCAGCAGACCCGGCGGGGCCACAGATACGCAGTATTTT
>TRBV7-9|NA|TRBJ1-1|NA
CASSSNRDTNTEAFF
TGTGCCAGCAGCTCGAACAGGGATACGAACACTGAAGCTTTCTTT
>TRBV4-2|TRBD2|TRBJ2-5|many
CASSQPTSGEETQYF
TGTGCCAGCAGCCAACCGACTAGCGGGGAAGAGACCCAGTACTTC
>TRBV6-6|NA|TRBJ2-3|NA
CASSYSRGPGTDTQYF
TGTGCCAGCAGTTACTCTCGGGGGCCGGGCACAGATACGCAGTATTTT
>TRBV10-3|NA|TRBJ1-1|many
CAISESSVESAEAFF
TGTGCCATCAGTGAGTCGTCCGTGGAATCGGCTGAAGCTTTCTTT
>TRBV4-1|NA|TRBJ1-5|few
CASSGAPMYSNQPQHF
TGCGCCAGCAGCGGCGCCCCTATGTATAGCAATCAGCCCCAGCATTTT
>TRBV7-8|NA|TRBJ2-1|few
CASTPAAYNEQFF
TGTGCCAGCACCCCAGCGGCCTACAATGAGCAGTTCTTC
>TRBV20-1|NA|TRBJ2-2|few
CSARVGTWNTGELFF
TGCAGTGCTAGAGTGGGGACTTGGAACACCGGGGAGCTGTTTTTT
>TRBV7-9|NA|TRBJ2-6|NA
CASSPPDEGPPSGANVLTF
TGTGCCAGCAGCCCTCCGGATGAGGGACCTCCCTCTGGGGCCAACGTCCTGACTTTC
>TRBV12-3/TRBV12-4|NA|TRBJ2-2|NA
CASSLRLVGAGELFF
TGTGCCAGCAGTTTAAGACTAGTTGGTGCCGGGGAGCTGTTTTTT
>TRBV25-1|TRBD1|TRBJ2-1|NA
CASSDSGTGYNEQFF
TGTGCCAGCAGTGACTCCGGGACAGGTTACAATGAGCAGTTCTTC
>TRBV5-1|TRBD2|TRBJ2-1|few
CASGYPSGGTYNEQFF
TGCGCCAGCGGATATCCAAGCGGGGGGACCTACAATGAGCAGTTCTTC
>TRBV5-8|NA|TRBJ1-1|NA
CASSLFVGRNTEAFF
TGTGCCAGCAGCCTATTTGTCGGGAGAAACACTGAAGCTTTCTTT
>TRBV7-9|NA|TRBJ1-1|few
CASSLWLNWQLNTEAFF
TGTGCCAGCAGCTTATGGCTGAACTGGCAGTTGAACACTGAAGCTTTCTTT
>TRBV5-5|NA|TRBJ1-5|NA
CASSTSTFQPQHF
TGTGCCAGCAGCACCTCGACCTTTCAGCCCCAGCATTTT
>TRBV4-3|NA|TRBJ2-4|few
CASSQVLQGLAKNIQYF
TGCGCCAGCAGCCAAGTTTTGCAAGGGCTAGCCAAAAACATTCAGTACTTC
>TRBV5-1|TRBD2|TRBJ2-3|few
CASSQPTSGGVETDTQYF
TGCGCCAGCAGCCAACCGACTAGCGGGGGGGTGGAGACAGATACGCAGTATTTT
>TRBV20-1|TRBD2|TRBJ2-2|NA
CSASLREGTGELFF
TGCAGTGCTAGTCTCAGGGAGGGGACCGGGGAGCTGTTTTTT
>TRBV20-1|TRBD1|TRBJ2-1|few
CSAIPQGAYNEQFF
TGCAGTGCTATCCCGCAGGGGGCTTACAATGAGCAGTTCTTC
>TRBV18|NA|TRBJ1-2|NA
CASSPPGQPYGYTF
TGTGCCAGCTCACCACCCGGGCAGCCCTATGGCTACACCTTC
>TRBV20-1|TRBD1|TRBJ2-1|few
CSARDRAVPSASNF
TGCAGTGCCAGGGACAGGGCGGTTCCCTCCGCCAGCAACTTC
>TRBV20-1|NA|TRBJ2-2|few
CSADRRGHPNTGELFF
TGCAGTGCCGACCGGCGGGGACATCCGAACACCGGGGAGCTGTTTTTT
>TRBV30|TRBD2|TRBJ2-1|NA
CAWGRPGTSGGNEQFF
TGTGCCTGGGGACGTCCAGGGACTAGCGGGGGGAATGAGCAGTTCTTC
>TRBV2|NA|TRBJ2-2|few
CASKGSYAANTGELFF
TGTGCCAGCAAGGGCAGCTACGCCGCGAACACCGGGGAGCTGTTTTTT
>TRBV24-1|NA|TRBJ2-3|many
CATSEASTDTQYF
TGTGCCACCAGTGAAGCTAGCACAGATACGCAGTATTTT
>TRBV12-3/TRBV12-4|TRBD1|TRBJ2-3|NA
CASSAGTGKVF
TGTGCCAGCAGCGCCGGGACAGGGAAGGTGTTT
>TRBV18|NA|TRBJ1-2|NA
CASSPPLGDDNYGYTF
TGTGCCAGCTCACCACCGCTGGGGGATGATAACTATGGCTACACCTTC
>TRBV9|TRBD1|TRBJ1-1|NA
CASSVDPDRGTEAFF
TGTGCCAGCAGCGTGGATCCCGACAGGGGCACTGAAGCTTTCTTT
>TRBV16|NA|TRBJ1-1|NA
CASSQPQRLDAEAFF
TGTGCCAGCAGCCAGCCACAACGTTTGGACGCTGAAGCTTTCTTT
>TRBV29-1|NA|TRBJ2-1|few
CSVGAGTYNEQFF
TGCAGCGTTGGAGCGGGGACATACAATGAGCAGTTCTTC
>TRBV28|TRBD2|TRBJ2-2|NA
CASNERGVVGELFF
TGTGCCAGCAACGAGCGGGGGGTCGTCGGGGAGCTGTTTTTT
>TRBV7-6|NA|TRBJ2-2|few
CASSENRENTGELFF
TGTGCCAGCAGCGAGAACAGGGAGAACACCGGGGAGCTGTTTTTT
>TRBV7-2|TRBD1|TRBJ2-1|NA
CASSLVDRDNNEQFF
TGTGCCAGCAGCTTAGTGGACAGGGACAACAATGAGCAGTTCTTC
>TRBV12-5|NA|TRBJ2-4|NA
CASGLSGVAKNIQYF
TGTGCTAGTGGTTTGTCCGGGGTAGCCAAAAACATTCAGTACTTC
>TRBV18|TRBD2|TRBJ2-3|many
CASSPRLAGNTDTQYF
TGTGCCAGCTCACCTAGACTAGCGGGGAACACAGATACGCAGTATTTT
>TRBV5-1|TRBD2|TRBJ2-3|NA
CASSLAGLAGITDTQYF
TGCGCCAGCAGCTTGGCCGGCCTAGCGGGGATCACAGATACGCAGTATTTT
>TRBV20-1|NA|TRBJ2-5|few
CSARGWGGWAQETQYF
TGCAGTGCTAGAGGTTGGGGAGGTTGGGCTCAAGAGACCCAGTACTTC